This TCR beta chain was recovered during a study of identical twins. General study findings and limits: Cord blood beta clonotypes present at high abundance carried fewer insertions; no such pattern appeared in memory repertoires. Models, which agreed with sharing between unrelated individuals, nonetheless underestimated the out-of-frame TCR alpha sharing seen in monozygotic twins.

This clonotype appeared a few times. As yet, its antigen is unknown. Every donor was a healthy Caucasian. TCRdb ran MiXCR on the 5' RACE reads and lists one entry per CDR3 protein. The table includes 200,000 to 250,000 distinct CDR3 sequences, 6% to 9% detected once. Germline assignment: CDR1 SGDLS and CDR2 YYNGEE. Unmatched junction bases numbered 6, after V lost 4 bases and J lost 0 bases. The CDR3 has 15 residues. These same data were also listed under a study on yellow fever vaccine responses in identical twins.

The genes are TRBV9 and TRBJ2-7; 8 bases align to TRBD2. Sequenced input: memory (CD45RO+) T cells sorted from blood. The TCR sequence derives from a woman younger than 30 in good health. CDR3 nucleotides: TGTGCCAGCAGCCCAGCGGGAGTAAGCTCCTACGAGCAGTACTTC. It encodes CASSPAGVSSYEQYF.